One and the same sample provided the 27 T cell receptor beta chains below, sequenced in a study of siplizumab effects on memory and regulatory T cells (dated by TCRdb to 2018 to 2020). The library was prepared using the immunoSEQ multiplex PCR assay. The table comes from immuneACCESS by way of TCRdb, which keeps in-frame sequences with V and J called. Part of the clones is missing from these tables; in studies checked, under half for an unresolved V gene and the rest for unknown reasons. The sample includes tens of thousands of clones, with 90% to 97% observed a single time. About 0.091% of the sample is in the top ten clones. Sequencing used naive CD8+ T cells sorted from blood. Explained via the paper, the cell subset or site label denotes: unstimulated naive T cells. The receptors stem from a human donor in good health.

The chain links TRBV27 to TRBJ1-6, with D possibly TRBD1 on 6 matching bases. The V and J ends lost 3 bases and 6 bases respectively, with 9 bases between them. The CDR3 is 14 residues long. From germline, CDR1 is MNHEY and CDR2 SMNVEV (reference sequence). The CDR3 spells CASSFGTPNSPLHF. The DNA for the CDR3 is TGTGCCAGCAGTTTTGGGACACCTAATTCACCCCTCCACTTT.

The gene calls are TRBV11-2 and TRBJ2-5, with 7 nucleotides matching TRBD1. V shed 1 base and J 5 bases; nucleotides not matched to a gene: 7. The CDR3 has 15 residues. Germline V gene data show CDR1 as SGHAT and CDR2 as FQNNGV. DNA for the CDR3: TGTGCCAGCAGCTTAGTTCCCACAGGGGCCGAGACCCAGTACTTC. Translating it yields CASSLVPTGAETQYF.

This clone was recorded only once. The chain carries TRBV19 and TRBJ2-7; TRBD1 might be the D (5 bases). Germline CDR1 LNHDA, CDR2 SQIVND (reference sequence). V lost 3 bases and J 0 bases, leaving 9 bases between the germline ends. The CDR3 consists of 14 residues. The CDR3: CASSINRYSYEQYF. CDR3 nucleotides: TGTGCCAGTAGTATCAACAGGTACTCCTACGAGCAGTACTTC.

This chain joins TRBV9 and TRBJ1-1; no reliable D call. Germline V gene lookup returns CDR1 SGDLS and CDR2 YYNGEE. Trimming took off 0 bases at V and 8 bases at J, with 11 bases between the two ends. The CDR3 sequence is 13 residues long. This chain's CDR3 is CASSVGGIGEAFF. The DNA of the CDR3 is TGTGCCAGCAGCGTAGGCGGTATCGGCGAAGCTTTCTTT. The whole variable domain, remainder taken from reference TRBV9 and TRBJ1-1, is DSGVTQTPKHLITATGQRVTLRCSPRSGDLSVYWYQQSLDQGLQFLIQYYNGEERAKGNILERFSAQQFPDLHSELNLSSLELGDSALYFCASSVGGIGEAFFGQGTRLTVV.

The chain has TRBV7-3 and TRBJ2-5; D uncertain. The CDR3 extends over 12 amino acids. Trimming took 2 bases from V and 5 from J, leaving 6 bases between them. Per the germline V gene, CDR1 is SGHTA and CDR2 is FQGTGA. The CDR3 is CASSLDSETQYF. The CDR3, as DNA: TGTGCCAGCAGCTTAGACTCTGAGACCCAGTACTTC.

The chain is built from TRBV19 and TRBJ2-1; possibly TRBD1 for D (5 bases). CDR1 and CDR2 from the germline V gene are LNHDA and SQIVND (reference sequence). There are 20 residues in the CDR3. Trimming shortened V by 6 bases and J by 0 bases, and 27 bases separated the two germline ends. The CDR3 region has the DNA TGTGCCAGTAGCTTAATAGGACAACCTTACTTGGCTTTCTCCTACAATGAGCAGTTCTTC. Protein product: CASSLIGQPYLAFSYNEQFF.

The V and J genes are TRBV9 and TRBJ1-4; a weak D match, TRBD1 (5 bases). Trimming removed 0 bases at V and 3 bases at J, with 12 bases between. Germline V gene data show CDR1 as SGDLS and CDR2 as YYNGEE. The CDR3 has 16 amino acids. CDR3 bases: TGTGCCAGCAGCGTAGCTGGGTGGGACTCTAATGAAAAACTGTTTTTT. Residues: CASSVAGWDSNEKLFF. The variable domain in full, with the rest retrieved from reference TRBV9 and TRBJ1-4, is DSGVTQTPKHLITATGQRVTLRCSPRSGDLSVYWYQQSLDQGLQFLIQYYNGEERAKGNILERFSAQQFPDLHSELNLSSLELGDSALYFCASSVAGWDSNEKLFFGSGTQLSVL.

This clone was observed once. The rearrangement joins TRBV5-1 to TRBJ1-1; D not certain. This CDR3 has 12 amino acids. Germline V gene lookup returns CDR1 SGHRS and CDR2 YFSETQ. V lost 4 bases, J lost 5 bases, and 9 bases lay in between. CDR3: CASSLDGTEAFF. CDR3 coding DNA: TGCGCCAGCAGCCTCGATGGGACTGAAGCTTTCTTT.

This chain links TRBV19 with TRBJ1-1, with TRBD1 matching over 11 bases. Germline CDR1 LNHDA, CDR2 SQIVND (reference sequence). J lost 4 bases, V lost 5 bases, and 3 bases had no gene match. CDR3 length equals 14 residues. DNA of the CDR3: TGTGCCAGTAGTTCCGGGACAGGGGGCACTGAAGCTTTCTTT. Its translation is CASSSGTGGTEAFF.

This chain joins TRBV5-1 and TRBJ1-5; the D is unclear. The V gene lost 3 bases and the J gene lost 6 bases, with 13 bases spanning the gap. This CDR3 is built from 14 residues. Germline CDR1 reads SGHRS; CDR2 reads YFSETQ. CDR3: CASSSEAGGQPQHF. CDR3 sequence (DNA): TGCGCCAGCAGCTCGGAGGCAGGTGGTCAGCCCCAGCATTTT.

The chain recombines TRBV6-4 with TRBJ2-3; TRBD2 matches at 8 bases. The junction had 3 bases not matched to a gene; V was cut back by 6 bases and J by 1 base. This CDR3 comprises 14 residues. Germline CDR1 reads MRHNA; CDR2 reads SNTAGT. This chain's CDR3 is CASSGGAGTDTQYF. CDR3 coding DNA: TGTGCCAGCAGCGGGGGGGCCGGCACAGATACGCAGTATTTT.

The chain is built from TRBV2 and TRBJ2-5, with D perhaps TRBD2 (6 bases). CDR3 size: 17 residues. The V end was cut by 1 base, the J end by 4 bases, with 19 bases between. The germline gives CDR1 SNHLY, CDR2 FYNNEI. CDR3 sequence reads: CASSEVNTIRGTETQYF. The CDR3 DNA reads as TGTGCCAGCAGTGAAGTTAATACGATTCGGGGGACAGAGACCCAGTACTTC.

In DNA, the CDR3 is TGTGCCAGCAGCCCCCGGCAGGGATCGGACGAGCAGTACTTC. This encodes CASSPRQGSDEQYF. The V gene is TRBV5-6, the J gene TRBJ2-7; D is perhaps TRBD1 (5 bases). V lost 4 bases and J 5 bases, leaving 16 bases between the germline ends. This CDR3 spans 14 amino acids. Germline CDR1 reads SGHDT; CDR2 reads YYEEEE.

A word on this clone: At the DNA level, this CDR3 is encoded by other sequences in the same sample as well. The rearrangement uses TRBV9 and TRBJ2-7; 12 bases line up with TRBD2. Trimming removed 3 bases from V and 4 bases from J; junction bases left unmatched: 5. The CDR3 runs 15 residues. The germline V gene encodes CDR1 SGDLS and CDR2 YYNGEE. The chain's CDR3 is CASSAGLAGTYEQYF. DNA for the CDR3: TGTGCCAGCAGCGCCGGACTAGCGGGGACATACGAGCAGTACTTC.

The chain is built from TRBV7-6 and TRBJ1-1; D may be TRBD1 (6 bases). The CDR3 runs 14 residues. Per germline, CDR1 SGHVS and CDR2 FNYEAQ. V was trimmed by 1 base and J by 5 bases, leaving 11 bases between them. CDR3 residues: CASSLGGGGTEAFF. CDR3 DNA sequence: TGTGCCAGCAGCTTAGGAGGGGGTGGGACTGAAGCTTTCTTT.

The CDR3 sequence: CASSSGRGPEAFF. The DNA for the CDR3 is TGTGCCAGCAGCTCCGGCAGAGGGCCCGAAGCTTTCTTT. The chain uses TRBV7-9 and TRBJ1-1, with unresolved D. CDR3 length: 13 residues. The germline gives CDR1 SEHNR, CDR2 FQNEAQ (reference sequence). Trimming took off 4 bases at V and 8 bases at J, with 14 bases between the two ends. Complete variable domain (other parts from reference TRBV7-9 and TRBJ1-1): DTGVSQNPRHKITKRGQNVTFRCDPISEHNRLYWYRQTLGQGPEFLTYFQNEAQLEKSRLLSDRFSAERPKGSFSTLEIQRTEQGDSAMYLCASSSGRGPEAFFGQGTRLTVV.

The gene calls are TRBV5-4 and TRBJ2-7; D is undetermined. The CDR3 has 14 amino acids. V lost 4 bases to trimming and J lost 2 bases, with 13 bases between them. CDR1 and CDR2 from the germline V gene are SGHNT and YYREEE (reference sequence). The CDR3 region has the DNA TGTGCCAGCAGCCCCGGCTCCGGAGCCTACGAGCAGTACTTC. Residues: CASSPGSGAYEQYF.

The CDR3 DNA reads TGCAGCGTGGAATCCGAGATGAACACTGAAGCTTTCTTT. Protein: CSVESEMNTEAFF. The gene calls are TRBV29-1 and TRBJ1-1, with unresolved D. The CDR3 spans 13 residues. Trimming took off 6 bases at V and 0 bases at J, with 11 bases between the two ends. CDR1 is SQVTM, CDR2 ANQGSEA, per germline.

The chain employs TRBV11-2 and TRBJ1-1; D is ambiguous. V lost 0 bases, J lost 1 base, and 3 bases lay in between. The CDR3 runs 13 residues. Germline assignment: CDR1 SGHAT and CDR2 FQNNGV. CDR3 DNA sequence: TGTGCCAGCAGCTTAGAAACGAACACTGAAGCTTTCTTT. Translated: CASSLETNTEAFF. The complete variable domain, with remaining parts taken from reference TRBV11-2 and TRBJ1-1, reads EAGVAQSPRYKIIEKRQSVAFWCNPISGHATLYWYQQILGQGPKLLIQFQNNGVVDDSQLPKDRFSAERLKGVDSTLKIQPAKLEDSAVYLCASSLETNTEAFFGQGTRLTVV.

This clone was observed once. The chain joins TRBV4-2 to TRBJ2-7; the D gene is possibly TRBD1 (6 bases). Trimming took 0 bases from V and 3 from J, leaving 15 bases between them. The CDR3 is made up of 16 amino acids. CDR1 is LGHNA and CDR2 is YNFKEQ in the germline V gene. CDR3 sequence (DNA): TGTGCCAGCAGCCAAGACTGGGGGCTTGCGTACTACGAGCAGTACTTC. It specifies CASSQDWGLAYYEQYF.

This clone has only one observation. The chain combines TRBV6-5 with TRBJ1-6; unclear D gene. The CDR3 extends over 15 amino acids. The V and J ends lost 1 base and 0 bases respectively, with 4 bases between them. Germline-derived CDR1 and CDR2 are MNHEY and SVGAGI. CDR3 sequence: CASSYFGSYNSPLHF. DNA for the CDR3: TGTGCCAGCAGTTACTTTGGCTCCTATAATTCACCCCTCCACTTT.

The chain uses TRBV6-5 and TRBJ2-1; the D is unclear. This CDR3 contains 13 residues. The V gene's germline CDR1 is MNHEY and CDR2 SVGAGI. The V and J ends lost 2 bases and 12 bases respectively, with 14 bases between them. As DNA, the CDR3 is TGTGCCAGCAGTTACGGAACCCAGGCAGGGCAGTTCTTC. Its translation is CASSYGTQAGQFF.

Comment on this clone: Other nucleotide sequences from this sample produce the same CDR3. The chain carries TRBV19 and TRBJ2-7; 8 bases are shared with TRBD1. Per the germline V gene, CDR1 is LNHDA and CDR2 is SQIVND (reference sequence). This CDR3 has 14 amino acids. Losses at the gene ends were 2 bases for V and 0 bases for J; bases not matched to a gene: 0. The chain's CDR3 is CASSITGGSYEQYF. The CDR3 nucleotides are TGTGCCAGTAGTATAACAGGGGGCTCCTACGAGCAGTACTTC.

The chain has TRBV19 and TRBJ2-1; D might be TRBD1 or TRBD2, each matching 5 bases. There are 18 residues in the CDR3. Trimming shortened V by 2 bases and J by 0 bases, and 17 bases separated the two germline ends. Germline lookup yields CDR1 LNHDA and CDR2 SQIVND (reference sequence). The CDR3 bases are TGTGCCAGTAGTATAACCTCCGCGGCAGGGACCTCCTACAATGAGCAGTTCTTC. Its protein product is CASSITSAAGTSYNEQFF.

CDR3 sequence reads: CASSLGRGDVYEQYF. In DNA, the CDR3 is TGTGCCAGCAGCTTGGGGCGGGGGGACGTCTACGAGCAGTACTTC. The chain has TRBV5-4 and TRBJ2-7, with 8 bases identical to TRBD2. The CDR3 length is 15 residues. Trimming cost V 0 bases and J 3 bases; bases outside gene matches: 5. Per the germline V gene, CDR1 is SGHNT and CDR2 is YYREEE (reference sequence).

The chain uses TRBV28 and TRBJ2-1; D is unresolved. The CDR3 extends over 13 amino acids. Germline CDR1 reads MDHEN; CDR2 reads SYDVKM. Trimming removed 5 bases from V and 4 bases from J, with 9 bases in between. The CDR3 reads CASSVQDYNEQFF. The CDR3, as DNA: TGTGCCAGCAGTGTACAAGATTACAATGAGCAGTTCTTC.

This rearrangement joins TRBV5-1 to TRBJ2-3; 8 bases map to TRBD2. The ends lost 2 bases at V and 4 bases at J; junction bases unmatched: 12. The CDR3 consists of 17 residues. Germline CDR1 is SGHRS and CDR2 is YFSETQ. The CDR3 here is CASSFSTSGYGADTQYF. In DNA, the CDR3 is TGCGCCAGCAGCTTTTCTACTAGCGGTTATGGCGCAGATACGCAGTATTTT.